A single sample is the source of the 26 T cell receptor beta chains below, sequenced in a study of regulatory T cells in long-lasting Graves disease (dated by TCRdb to 2020 to 2022). Sample time point, as interpreted from the label and publication: newly diagnosed GD, antithyroid drugs for less than 3 months. For both TCR sequencing and RNA sequencing, RNA was extracted from PBMCs using TRIzol. Libraries were made using multiplex PCR. The listed sequencing device is Illumina HiSeq 4000. CDR3 regions were amplified by Arm-PCR with iRepertoire HTBI primers to construct TCR beta libraries. TCRdb itself trimmed the public reads at Q25 with fastp, ran MiXCR and retained productive beta chains. Identical CDR3 proteins give one entry, which carries the most common genes and DNA. Across this sample there are hundreds of thousands of distinct CDR3 sequences, with over 15% seen only once. Of the sample, roughly 27% falls within the top ten clones.

The sample also formed part of further work on T cells in Graves' hyperthyroidism and ophthalmopathy.

Sequenced material: peripheral blood mononuclear cells (PBMCs), taken at new diagnosis, from a patient treated with antithyroid drugs. Receptor source: a man in his forties with Graves disease. Donor details come from another sample of the same person, matched by shared clones.

The chain joins TRBV2 to TRBJ2-1; 12 nucleotides agree with TRBD2. V gave up 6 bases and J gave up 0 bases; unmatched junction bases: 3. The germline V gene has CDR1 SNHLY and CDR2 FYNNEI. The CDR3 consists of 16 residues. CDR3 sequence reads: CASRGGLAGSYNEQFF. The CDR3 nucleotides are TGTGCCAGCAGAGGGGGACTAGCGGGCTCCTACAATGAGCAGTTCTTC.

The chain is built from TRBV15 and TRBJ2-7; a weak D match, TRBD2 (5 bases). Trimming took 0 bases from V and 1 from J, leaving 10 bases between them. Looked up from germline, CDR1 is LNHNV and CDR2 is YYDKDF (reference sequence). CDR3 length equals 15 residues. Written as DNA, the CDR3 is TGTGCCACCAGCAGAGAATTTCGGGGTTCCTACGAGCAGTACTTC. It codes for CATSREFRGSYEQYF.

This clonotype was counted ten times or more. V is TRBV7-9 and J is TRBJ2-1; D possibly corresponds to TRBD1 (5 bases). V lost 5 bases to trimming and J lost 4 bases, with 6 bases between them. This CDR3 spans 12 amino acids. Per the germline V gene, CDR1 is SEHNR and CDR2 is FQNEAQ (reference sequence). The CDR3 nucleotides are TGTGCCAGCAGCGACAGATACAATGAGCAGTTCTTC. It translates to CASSDRYNEQFF.

Comment on this clonotype: A much larger clone differs by one base, so this may be a read error. The chain joins TRBV2 to TRBJ2-3, with 9 bases lining up with TRBD1. Per germline, CDR1 SNHLY and CDR2 FYNNEI. Trimming took 6 bases from V and 4 from J; bases not matched to a gene: 5. The CDR3 is 14 amino acids. The CDR3 loop is CASSVDRGADTQYF. The CDR3, as DNA: TGTGCCAGCAGCGTGGACAGGGGAGCAGATACGCAGTATTTT.

Ten or more counts support this clonotype. V gene TRBV11-2 combines with J gene TRBJ1-6; maybe TRBD1 (5 bases). V was cut by 5 bases and J by 10 bases, with 21 bases left in between. CDR1 is SGHAT, CDR2 FQNNGV, per germline. The CDR3 sequence is 16 residues long. The CDR3 region has the DNA TGTGCCAGCAGCCCATACGCAGGGAAAGTAGGGTCACCCCTCCACTTT. Amino acids: CASSPYAGKVGSPLHF.

This clonotype was recorded many times. The rearrangement joins TRBV24-1 to TRBJ2-5; TRBD2 matches at 7 bases. CDR3 length: 17 amino acids. Trimming at V came to 1 base and at J to 2 bases, leaving 9 bases not matched to a gene. CDR1 is KGHDR and CDR2 is SFDVKD in the germline V gene. CDR3 coding DNA: TGTGCCACCAGTGATTTCAGCGGGGTCGGGGGGCAAGAGACCCAGTACTTC. As protein: CATSDFSGVGGQETQYF.

This sequence joins TRBV2 and TRBJ1-1; D uncertain. Looked up from germline, CDR1 is SNHLY and CDR2 is FYNNEI. CDR3 size: 14 residues. V was pared by 6 bases and J by 4 bases, with 15 bases between. The CDR3 is CASRPDRSGTEAFF. The CDR3 DNA reads as TGTGCCAGCAGGCCGGATCGCTCCGGCACTGAAGCTTTCTTT.

This clonotype was observed at least ten times. V is TRBV7-9 and J is TRBJ2-3, with D perhaps TRBD2 (5 bases). Germline CDR1 reads SEHNR; CDR2 reads FQNEAQ (reference sequence). The CDR3 loop spans 14 amino acids. The germline V and J ends were trimmed by 5 bases and 7 bases, with 16 bases remaining between them. Written as DNA, the CDR3 is TGTGCCAGCAGCCCGCCCTCCGTCGGGAATACGCAGTATTTT. It encodes CASSPPSVGNTQYF.

This clonotype was counted ten times or more. The chain is built from TRBV27 and TRBJ2-3; 9 bases line up with TRBD2. Losses at the gene ends were 2 bases for V and 7 bases for J; bases not matched to a gene: 7. This CDR3 contains 15 residues. Germline V lookup: CDR1 MNHEY, CDR2 SMNVEV (reference sequence). CDR3 nucleotides: TGTGCCAGCAGTTTACAAGCGGGGGGTTCCAATACGCAGTATTTT. Amino acid sequence: CASSLQAGGSNTQYF.

The chain employs TRBV5-5 and TRBJ2-1, with 8 bases aligning to TRBD1. This CDR3 contains 15 residues. With 2 bases clipped from V and 6 bases from J, the junction kept 7 bases outside the gene matches. The germline CDR1 and CDR2 sequences are SGHKS and YYEKEE (reference sequence). The CDR3 nucleotides are TGTGCCAGCAGCTTCCTGGGGACAGGTGGCAATGAGCAGTTCTTC. It codes for CASSFLGTGGNEQFF.

This clonotype was observed a handful of times. V and J are TRBV4-1 and TRBJ2-5, with D possibly TRBD2 on 6 matching bases. The V end lost 0 bases, the J end lost 5 bases, and 16 bases lay between the germline ends. CDR3 length equals 16 residues. Germline V gene data show CDR1 as MGHRA and CDR2 as YSYEKL. The CDR3 here is CASSQDRFGAGETQYF. The DNA for the CDR3 is TGCGCCAGCAGCCAAGACAGGTTTGGGGCGGGGGAGACCCAGTACTTC.

This clonotype has more than one count but fewer than ten. The V gene is TRBV18, the J gene TRBJ1-5; TRBD1 matches 9 bases. The CDR3 is 14 residues long. The V gene end was trimmed by 3 bases and the J gene end by 7 bases; junction bases not matched to a gene: 4. From germline, CDR1 is KGHSH and CDR2 LQKENI. The CDR3 DNA is TGTGCCAGCTCACCGTCTGACAGGGGGCAGCCCCAGCATTTT. This sequence encodes CASSPSDRGQPQHF.

On this clonotype itself: A read error is possible here, since a much larger clone lies one base away. The genes are TRBV2 and TRBJ1-1; the match to TRBD1 covers 7 bases. V lost 7 bases to trimming and J lost 9 bases; unmatched junction nucleotides: 11. The CDR3 spans 13 residues. From germline, CDR1 is SNHLY and CDR2 FYNNEI. CDR3 protein: CASTEGAISKAFF. CDR3 nucleotides: TGTGCCAGCACCGAGGGGGCCATATCTAAAGCTTTCTTT.

This clonotype was counted only a few times. J is TRBJ2-3 and V is TRBV9; 14 bases align to TRBD2. The CDR3 has 17 amino acids. The trim removed 3 bases at V and 2 bases at J, leaving 5 bases unmatched. Germline CDR1 is SGDLS and CDR2 is YYNGEE. CDR3 sequence: CASSAGLAGGLTDTQYF. For the CDR3, the DNA is TGTGCCAGCAGCGCCGGACTAGCGGGGGGACTCACAGATACGCAGTATTTT.

This clonotype was detected many times. The chain uses TRBV7-3 and TRBJ2-1, with TRBD2 matching over 11 bases. The CDR3 sequence is 15 residues long. The J segment lost 5 bases and the V segment lost 6 bases, leaving 6 bases of the junction unmatched. Germline V gene data show CDR1 as SGHTA and CDR2 as FQGTGA. In nucleotides, the CDR3 is TGTGCCAGCAGAGTTACTAGCGGGGGCAACAATGAGCAGTTCTTC. Its protein product is CASRVTSGGNNEQFF.

There are many counts of this clonotype. V and J are TRBV9 and TRBJ2-3, with no clear D. Germline V gene sequence: CDR1 SGDLS, CDR2 YYNGEE. V lost 4 bases to trimming and J lost 2 bases, with 20 bases between them. The CDR3 is 17 residues long. CDR3 region: CASSPSQTTFSTDTQYF. CDR3 sequence (DNA): TGTGCCAGCAGCCCCTCCCAAACGACATTTTCCACAGATACGCAGTATTTT.

This clonotype was found many times. This chain joins TRBV2 and TRBJ1-1; the D is unclear. The V end was cut by 3 bases, the J end by 1 base, with 9 bases between. There are 14 residues in the CDR3. Germline-derived CDR1 and CDR2 are SNHLY and FYNNEI. The CDR3 bases are TGTGCCAGCAGTGATGTGGCAGCGAACACTGAAGCTTTCTTT. Protein sequence: CASSDVAANTEAFF.

This clonotype was detected many times. The chain joins TRBV5-5 to TRBJ1-1, with a weak D call TRBD1 (6 bases). Germline V lookup: CDR1 SGHKS, CDR2 YYEKEE (reference sequence). CDR3 length: 19 amino acids. The V gene lost 4 bases and the J gene lost 0 bases, with 25 bases spanning the gap. The CDR3 region has the DNA TGTGCCAGCAGCCCGGTCCGAGCGAGGGGGTTGGTCATGAACACTGAAGCTTTCTTT. This encodes CASSPVRARGLVMNTEAFF.

The J gene is TRBJ1-1, the V gene TRBV7-3; no clear D gene. Germline CDR1 SGHTA, CDR2 FQGTGA. The CDR3 totals 16 residues. Trimming pared 5 bases from V and 0 bases from J, leaving 16 bases between. CDR3: CASSPSRASVNTEAFF. In nucleotides, the CDR3 is TGTGCCAGCAGCCCCTCTAGGGCTTCGGTGAACACTGAAGCTTTCTTT.

This clonotype was observed at least ten times. This chain connects TRBV28 to TRBJ2-7, with 9 nucleotides matching TRBD2. Germline loops: CDR1 MDHEN, CDR2 SYDVKM. After removal of 3 bases from V and 6 bases from J, the junction contained 18 bases not matched to a gene. The CDR3 is 18 amino acids. The CDR3 region is CASSFFDFIAGAEREQYF. CDR3 DNA sequence: TGTGCCAGCAGTTTTTTTGATTTTATAGCGGGGGCCGAACGCGAGCAGTACTTC.

At least ten counts were recorded for this clonotype. The genes are TRBV7-2 and TRBJ2-7, with 7 bases identical to TRBD1. CDR3 length: 14 residues. In germline, CDR1 is SGHTA, CDR2 FQGNSA. V was clipped by 3 bases and J by 6 bases; unmatched bases: 8. The CDR3 region is CASSFFRDSGEQYF. The CDR3 nucleotides are TGTGCCAGCAGCTTTTTCCGGGACAGCGGCGAGCAGTACTTC.

This chain links TRBV6-1 with TRBJ1-1; no reliable D call. This CDR3 comprises 12 residues. CDR1 is MNHNS and CDR2 is SASEGT in the germline V gene. The V end lost 6 bases, the J end lost 8 bases, and 13 bases lay between the germline ends. Here the CDR3 DNA reads TGTGCCAGCAGGCCACGGACGGGAGAAGCTTTCTTT. This sequence encodes CASRPRTGEAFF.

This clonotype appeared many times. The V call is TRBV5-4, the J call TRBJ2-7; 12 bases are a match to TRBD1. Per germline, CDR1 SGHNT and CDR2 YYREEE (reference sequence). This CDR3 contains 15 residues. V was clipped by 7 bases and J by 7 bases; unmatched bases: 12. The CDR3, as DNA: TGTGCCAGCTCAAACGAGGGACAGGGGGCCAGGGAGCAGTACTTC. It encodes CASSNEGQGAREQYF.

Many counts were recorded for this clonotype. The chain combines TRBV7-9 with TRBJ1-4; the D gene is possibly TRBD1 (5 bases). Trimming stripped 2 bases from V and 2 bases from J, with 9 bases between. CDR3 size: 15 residues. Germline lookup yields CDR1 SEHNR and CDR2 FQNEAQ (reference sequence). CDR3 amino acids: CASSLYGATNEKLFF. As DNA, the CDR3 is TGTGCCAGCAGCTTATACGGGGCTACTAATGAAAAACTGTTTTTT.

This clonotype was observed a few times. This is likely an artifact of a read error, given a far larger clone one base away. As the CDR3 is not closed by the conserved phenylalanine or tryptophan, this likely results from a read error. The chain joins TRBV11-3 to TRBJ2-3; the D gene is possibly TRBD1 (5 bases). The CDR3 spans 16 residues. Per the germline V gene, CDR1 is SGHNT and CDR2 is YENEEA. The V end lost 1 base, the J end lost 2 bases, and 13 bases lay between the germline ends. CDR3: CASSLGIRVSTDTQYL. As DNA, the CDR3 is TGTGCCAGCAGCTTAGGTATCAGGGTTTCCACAGATACGCAGTATCTT.

Concerning this clonotype itself: This may stem from a read error, because a much larger clone lies one nucleotide away. The chain uses TRBV2 and TRBJ2-3; D gene uncertain. The CDR3 length is 14 residues. The germline CDR1 and CDR2 sequences are SNHLY and FYNNEI. The CDR3 is CASSVQVSTDTRYF. CDR3 DNA: TGTGCCAGCAGTGTTCAGGTTAGCACAGATACGCGGTATTTT.